This TCR beta chain originates from a study of T-cell reconstitution after alpha-beta-depleted transplantation in children. As it was prepared, the TCRbeta library received unique molecular identifiers. TCRdb redid the calling of the PCR reads with MiXCR, one entry per CDR3 protein. The table lists about 610,000 distinct CDR3 sequences, over 9.5% of them singletons. The CDR3 extends over 14 amino acids. J lost 5 bases, V lost 4 bases, and 6 bases had no gene match. CDR1 DFQATT and CDR2 SNEGSKA come from the germline V gene (reference sequence). The clonotype originates from a human donor who donated a stem cell graft to a child with acute myeloid leukemia. The specimen was PBMCs from the stem cell graft donor, collected from the stem cell graft. The chain is built from TRBV20-1 and TRBJ2-1; 9 bases match TRBD1. The CDR3 DNA sequence: TGCAGTGCTAAGGACAGGGGACCCAACAATGAGCAGTTCTTC. The encoded protein is CSAKDRGPNNEQFF.